This TCR beta chain appears in the sequencing data of a study of cytomegalovirus exposure and HLA in healthy donors. V lost 3 bases and J lost 3, with 9 bases in between. The CDR3 has 12 residues. The germline gives CDR1 GTSNPN, CDR2 SVGIG (reference sequence). With 60 Vbeta and 13 Jbeta primers, the PCR was carried out. The repertoire was sequenced with immunoSEQ multiplex PCR; TCRdb's copy has only in-frame clones and lacks some. The repertoire holds 100,000 or so clones, with approximately 81% as singletons. The TCR was taken from a male donor in good health and CMV-seropositive. The sequencing sample was made of PBMCs. The rearrangement uses TRBV30 and TRBJ2-7; D gene uncertain. The CDR3 sequence: CAWSLTNYEQYF. In DNA form, the CDR3 reads TGTGCCTGGAGCCTGACAAACTACGAGCAGTACTTC.